The entry that follows covers one T cell receptor (beta chain) sequence. The antigen is unknown. Profiled with immunoSEQ multiplex PCR; TCRdb holds only in-frame clones, not every one. The data show 6,000 to 8,000 clones, roughly two thirds seen once. This entry belongs to a study of CD8 T cell repertoires and HIV-1 epitope variants. For the study at large: Epitopes were three Gag families plus Nef HW9 and YT9.

Germline assignment: CDR1 PRHDT and CDR2 FYEKMQ (reference sequence). The CDR3 covers 16 residues. Losses at the gene ends were 0 bases for V and 8 bases for J; bases not matched to a gene: 9. This clonotype originated in a male donor with HIV. The genes are TRBV13 and TRBJ1-2; 10 bases line up with TRBD1. Sequences were obtained from cultured CD8+ T cells derived from PBMCs. The CDR3 here is CASSLGTGGVTGGYTF. The CDR3 region has the DNA TGTGCCAGCAGCTTAGGGACAGGGGGCGTCACAGGGGGCTACACCTTC.